The 30 T cell receptor beta chains below were found in one sample sequenced in a study of CD8 T cells in ankylosing spondylitis. Study results and limitations: What seemed typical of ankylosing spondylitis blood was a TCR beta motif built from roughly 8 highly homologous variants.

TCRdb fed the 5' RACE reads into MiXCR, producing one record per CDR3 protein. The sample shows about 750,000 distinct CDR3 sequences, 15% to 20% of them seen only once. The antigens of these receptors remain unknown. The sample taken for sequencing was blood, either unsorted or a sorted T cell fraction (not recorded which). The receptors derive from a male donor with ankylosing spondylitis.

This clonotype was seen more than once but under ten times. The chain uses TRBV12-3 or TRBV12-4 and TRBJ1-5; 7 bases agree with TRBD1. The length of the CDR3 is 14 residues. J gave up 7 bases and V 3 bases, and 6 bases lay outside the gene matches. CDR3 nucleotide sequence: TGTGCCAGCAGTTTCCCCGGGACAGCCCAGCCCCAGCATTTT. Translating gives CASSFPGTAQPQHF.

This clonotype came up many times. One junction end does not reproduce the germline sequence, and a read error may be involved. The chain has TRBV5-1 and TRBJ1-2, with 7 positions matching TRBD1. The CDR3 sequence is 13 residues long. Germline CDR1 and CDR2: SGHRS and YFSETQ. The CDR3: CASSLGQSYGYTF. CDR3 sequence (DNA): TGTGCCAGCAGCTTGGGACAGTCCTATGGCTACACCTTC.

J is TRBJ2-7 and V is TRBV9; D may correspond to TRBD1 or TRBD2 (6 bases each). CDR3 size: 18 residues. The germline V gene encodes CDR1 SGDLS and CDR2 YYNGEE. The V end was cut by 0 bases, the J end by 3 bases, with 22 bases between. DNA of the CDR3: TGTGCCAGCAGCGTAGATGCCGGGGGCCTTCCTTTCTTCTACGAGCAGTACTTC. Its protein is CASSVDAGGLPFFYEQYF.

This chain joins TRBV5-6 and TRBJ2-1; 8 bases line up with TRBD1. This CDR3 is built from 17 residues. The ends lost 1 base at V and 8 bases at J; junction bases unmatched: 14. Germline CDR1 SGHDT, CDR2 YYEEEE. As DNA, the CDR3 is TGTGCCAGCAGCTTGAAGGTTTTCGGACAGGGTAGGGATGAGCAGTTCTTC. Translated: CASSLKVFGQGRDEQFF. The full variable domain, in which reference TRBV5-6 and TRBJ2-1 provide the parts outside the CDR3, is DAGVTQSPTHLIKTRGQQVTLRCSPKSGHDTVSWYQQALGQGPQFIFQYYEEEERQRGNFPDRFSGHQFPNYSSELNVNALLLGDSALYLCASSLKVFGQGRDEQFFGPGTRLTVL.

This clonotype has ten or more counts. The chain uses TRBV20-1 and TRBJ2-3; D is ambiguous. This CDR3 spans 13 amino acids. CDR1 and CDR2 (germline): DFQATT, SNEGSKA (reference sequence). V was pared by 3 bases and J by 7 bases, with 14 bases between. DNA of the CDR3: TGCAGTGCTAGTGGAGTTGGCGGTAATACGCAGTATTTT. Translated: CSASGVGGNTQYF.

Ten or more counts support this clonotype. V is TRBV19 and J is TRBJ1-1; D ambiguous. This CDR3 has 11 residues. V was pared by 9 bases and J by 1 base, with 6 bases between. Germline-derived CDR1 and CDR2 are LNHDA and SQIVND (reference sequence). The CDR3 is CASRTNTEAFF. The CDR3 DNA sequence: TGTGCCAGCAGAACGAACACTGAAGCTTTCTTT.

This clonotype has just a few counts. The chain has TRBV5-1 and TRBJ2-1; D gene uncertain. Germline V gene sequence: CDR1 SGHRS, CDR2 YFSETQ. V lost 3 bases and J lost 7, with 17 bases in between. The CDR3 contains 15 residues. The CDR3 nucleotides read TGCGCCAGCAGCTCCGAGGCCGGCAGGCGGAATGAGCAGTTCTTC. Its protein product is CASSSEAGRRNEQFF.

V and J are TRBV28 and TRBJ1-5; no clear D. V gave up 6 bases and J gave up 4 bases, with 25 bases separating them. CDR1 is MDHEN, CDR2 SYDVKM, per germline. This CDR3 has 18 residues. The CDR3 reads CASSFPLNKGLDNQPQHF. The CDR3 DNA is TGTGCCAGCAGCTTCCCCCTTAACAAGGGCCTTGATAATCAGCCCCAGCATTTT.

This clonotype was counted between two and nine times. The chain joins TRBV15 to TRBJ2-7; 7 bases are a match to TRBD1. The germline gives CDR1 LNHNV, CDR2 YYDKDF (reference sequence). CDR3 size: 14 residues. The V segment lost 11 bases and the J segment 5 bases; nucleotides outside the gene matches: 15. CDR3 protein: CAVSEETGIDEQYF. The CDR3 DNA reads TGTGCCGTCAGTGAGGAGACAGGGATCGACGAGCAGTACTTC.

Only a few counts were recorded for this clonotype. This sequence joins TRBV9 and TRBJ2-2; 14 nucleotides line up with TRBD2. The CDR3 is 18 amino acids. Germline loops: CDR1 SGDLS, CDR2 YYNGEE. The V segment lost 3 bases and the J segment 3 bases; nucleotides outside the gene matches: 7. CDR3 coding DNA: TGTGCCAGCAGCGCCGCCCGGACTAGCGGGAGGTACACCGGGGAGCTGTTTTTT. This gives the protein CASSAARTSGRYTGELFF.

The V gene is TRBV3-1, the J gene TRBJ2-7; 7 bases agree with TRBD2. The V segment lost 4 bases and the J segment 3 bases; nucleotides outside the gene matches: 12. CDR1 and CDR2 from the germline V gene are LGHDT and YNNKEL (reference sequence). The length of the CDR3 is 16 residues. CDR3: CASSRPRREGLYEQYF. For the CDR3, the DNA is TGTGCCAGCAGCCGGCCCCGAAGGGAGGGCCTCTACGAGCAGTACTTC.

The table lists this clonotype with a few counts. This chain uses TRBV5-1 with TRBJ2-3, with TRBD2 matching over 13 bases. The CDR3 has 16 amino acids. The germline V gene encodes CDR1 SGHRS and CDR2 YFSETQ. With 3 bases clipped from V and 2 bases from J, the junction kept 3 bases outside the gene matches. DNA for the CDR3: TGCGCCAGCAGCTGGGGGACTAGCGGGGACACAGATACGCAGTATTTT. Its protein is CASSWGTSGDTDTQYF.

The sample holds a few counts of this clonotype. This chain connects TRBV5-1 to TRBJ2-7; 10 nucleotides agree with TRBD1. V lost 4 bases and J lost 4; bases outside the gene matches: 8. CDR3 length: 15 amino acids. Per the germline V gene, CDR1 is SGHRS and CDR2 is YFSETQ. CDR3 amino acids: CASSRGQGLSYEQYF. CDR3 nucleotide sequence: TGCGCCAGCAGCAGGGGACAGGGGCTCTCTTACGAGCAGTACTTC.

The chain has TRBV6-5 and TRBJ1-3; D might be TRBD1 (5 bases). CDR1 and CDR2 from the germline V gene are MNHEY and SVGAGI. Trimming removed 0 bases from V and 1 base from J, with 7 bases in between. CDR3 length: 15 residues. CDR3 in amino acids: CASSYSPGSGNTIYF. The CDR3 DNA sequence: TGTGCCAGCAGTTACTCCCCAGGGTCTGGAAACACCATATATTTT.

V gene TRBV6-1 combines with J gene TRBJ2-5; D unresolved. The CDR3 extends over 16 amino acids. The V and J ends lost 0 bases and 5 bases respectively, with 16 bases between them. The germline V gene encodes CDR1 MNHNS and CDR2 SASEGT. This CDR3 is CASSEAPVLGSETQYF. DNA for the CDR3: TGTGCCAGCAGTGAAGCGCCGGTATTGGGGTCGGAGACCCAGTACTTC.

The chain joins TRBV6-5 to TRBJ2-7; unclear D gene. Trimming stripped 8 bases from V and 2 bases from J, with 10 bases between. The CDR3 consists of 12 residues. Germline loops: CDR1 MNHEY, CDR2 SVGAGI. The CDR3 DNA is TGTGCCAGCTTTAGTCGAACCTACGAGCAGTACTTC. This encodes CASFSRTYEQYF.

This clonotype showed up many times. The CDR3 region has the DNA TGCAGTGCTACGGACGGACAGAACTATGGCTACACCTTC. It codes for CSATDGQNYGYTF. The genes are TRBV20-1 and TRBJ1-2; D is possibly TRBD1 (6 bases). Trimming took 4 bases from V and 2 from J, leaving 11 bases between them. This CDR3 comprises 13 residues. Germline CDR1 and CDR2: DFQATT and SNEGSKA (reference sequence).

The chain combines TRBV25-1 with TRBJ1-1, with TRBD1 identical over 8 bases. The length of the CDR3 is 15 residues. Trimming at V came to 4 bases and at J to 4 bases, leaving 8 bases not matched to a gene. Germline CDR1 and CDR2: MGHDK and SYGVNS. This chain's CDR3 is CASSADDRGVTEAFF. The CDR3, as DNA: TGTGCCAGCAGTGCTGATGACAGGGGTGTCACTGAAGCTTTCTTT.

This clonotype was seen a single time. The chain carries TRBV5-1 and TRBJ2-5; D tentatively reads TRBD1 or TRBD2 (5 bases each). The CDR3 sequence is 16 residues long. Deletions cut 1 base from V and 2 bases from J, with 15 bases between. Germline V gene sequence: CDR1 SGHRS, CDR2 YFSETQ. CDR3 protein: CASSLTGTLAQETQYF. The CDR3 DNA sequence: TGCGCCAGCAGCTTGACCGGGACCTTGGCACAAGAGACCCAGTACTTC.

The chain uses TRBV10-3 and TRBJ2-1; D is perhaps TRBD2 (6 bases). Germline V gene lookup returns CDR1 ENHRY and CDR2 SYGVKD. The CDR3 consists of 12 residues. The V end was cut by 2 bases, the J end by 10 bases, with 9 bases between. This CDR3 reads CAISETAGEQFF. Here the CDR3 DNA reads TGTGCCATCAGTGAGACGGCGGGGGAGCAGTTCTTC.

This chain connects TRBV12-3 or TRBV12-4 to TRBJ1-5; D is unclear. This CDR3 has 13 residues. V was trimmed by 5 bases and J by 6 bases, leaving 11 bases between them. This CDR3 is CASSKSVGQPQHF. The CDR3 DNA reads as TGTGCCAGCAGTAAAAGCGTGGGTCAGCCCCAGCATTTT.

The genes are TRBV14 and TRBJ2-6; D is unresolved. V lost 0 bases and J lost 0, with 3 bases in between. The germline V gene has CDR1 SGHDN and CDR2 FVKESK. This CDR3 is built from 15 residues. The CDR3 coding sequence is TGTGCCAGCAGCCAAGACCTCTCTGGGGCCAACGTCCTGACTTTC. Amino acids: CASSQDLSGANVLTF. The full variable domain, its missing parts supplied by reference TRBV14 and TRBJ2-6, is EAGVTQFPSHSVIEKGQTVTLRCDPISGHDNLYWYRRVMGKEIKFLLHFVKESKQDESGMPNNRFLAERTGGTYSTLKVQPAELEDSGVYFCASSQDLSGANVLTFGAGSRLTVL.

This chain connects TRBV20-1 to TRBJ1-2; unclear D gene. This CDR3 has 16 residues. The V end was cut by 0 bases, the J end by 3 bases, with 17 bases between. CDR1 and CDR2 from the germline V gene are DFQATT and SNEGSKA (reference sequence). This CDR3 reads CSARDSAGSRDYGYTF. DNA for the CDR3: TGCAGTGCTAGAGATTCGGCGGGCAGCCGCGACTATGGCTACACCTTC.

The gene calls are TRBV12-3 or TRBV12-4 and TRBJ1-2; possible D gene TRBD1, 5 bases. The CDR3 has 13 amino acids. The germline V and J ends were trimmed by 6 bases and 7 bases, with 15 bases remaining between them. The CDR3 region is CASRLTEGSGYTF. Here the CDR3 DNA reads TGTGCCAGCAGATTGACGGAGGGGTCTGGCTACACCTTC.

The chain carries TRBV5-1 and TRBJ1-6; D not resolved. The CDR3 consists of 15 residues. CDR1 is SGHRS, CDR2 YFSETQ, per germline. V shed 0 bases and J shed 7 bases, with 11 bases lying between them. The CDR3 sequence is CASSLEGTLNSPLHF. The CDR3 DNA reads TGCGCCAGCAGCTTGGAGGGAACGCTCAATTCACCCCTCCACTTT.

This clonotype was counted between two and nine times. The chain couples TRBV4-1 to TRBJ1-4; D unclear. The CDR3 sequence is 15 residues long. In germline, CDR1 is MGHRA, CDR2 YSYEKL. The ends were cut back, 3 bases at V and 0 bases at J, with 8 bases in the middle. The CDR3 sequence is CASSQTQATNEKLFF. The CDR3 DNA follows: TGCGCCAGCAGCCAGACCCAGGCAACTAATGAAAAACTGTTTTTT.

This clonotype was observed many times. The genes are TRBV5-1 and TRBJ2-5, with 8 bases identical to TRBD2. J lost 2 bases, V lost 4 bases, and 7 bases had no gene match. Germline CDR1 is SGHRS and CDR2 is YFSETQ. The CDR3 has 15 residues. The CDR3 here is CASSPGLVNQETQYF. DNA for the CDR3: TGCGCCAGCAGCCCGGGACTAGTTAATCAAGAGACCCAGTACTTC.

There are a few counts of this clonotype. The J gene is TRBJ1-4, the V gene TRBV12-3 or TRBV12-4, with TRBD1 as a possible D gene (5 bases). The CDR3 runs to 14 residues. Trimming shortened V by 6 bases and J by 5 bases, and 13 bases separated the two germline ends. The CDR3 region has the DNA TGTGCCAGCAGCCCAAGACAGCCCAATGAAAAACTGTTTTTT. Protein product: CASSPRQPNEKLFF.

The J gene is TRBJ1-1, the V gene TRBV20-1; D perhaps matches TRBD1 (6 bases). Per the germline V gene, CDR1 is DFQATT and CDR2 is SNEGSKA (reference sequence). The CDR3 spans 12 residues. Trimming removed 2 bases from V and 10 bases from J, with 14 bases in between. CDR3 sequence: CSARQGTTGAFF. The DNA for the CDR3 is TGCAGTGCTAGACAGGGGACAACGGGAGCTTTCTTT.

The sample holds many counts of this clonotype. The chain uses TRBV12-3 or TRBV12-4 and TRBJ2-1; 9 positions agree with TRBD2. The CDR3 has 15 amino acids. The junction had 6 bases not matched to a gene; V was cut back by 2 bases and J by 7 bases. Here the CDR3 reads CASSLRVAGDNEQFF. The CDR3 nucleotides are TGTGCCAGCAGTTTAAGGGTAGCGGGAGATAATGAGCAGTTCTTC.